The 19 T cell receptor beta chains in this list originate from one sample, sequenced in a study of response to subunit inactivated influenza vaccine (dated by TCRdb to the late 2010s). The library was generated by RT-PCR. Data came from an Illumina HiSeq 2500. Using fastp at Q25 and MiXCR, TCRdb reprocessed the public reads and kept productive beta chains. Rows with one shared CDR3 protein collapse into an entry with the most common genes and DNA. For this sample the table gives about 520,000 distinct CDR3 sequences, of which around 7.7% were detected only once. The ten largest account for around 12% of the sample. The input for sequencing was PBMCs from blood, taken roughly 24 months after vaccination. The origin of the receptors is a man aged 45 to 75 who received an inactivated influenza vaccine. Donor details come from another sample of the same person, matched by shared clones.

The V and J genes are TRBV6-2 or TRBV6-3 and TRBJ2-1; weak D call: TRBD1 (7 bases). This CDR3 region has 15 residues. Germline V lookup: CDR1 MNHEY, CDR2 SVGEGT. V was trimmed by 3 bases and J by 4 bases, leaving 13 bases between them. The CDR3: CASSYIQGGYNEQFF. CDR3 coding DNA: TGTGCCAGCAGTTATATCCAGGGGGGATACAATGAGCAGTTCTTC.

The V gene is TRBV20-1, the J gene TRBJ2-7; D is perhaps TRBD1 (5 bases). The CDR3 covers 12 residues. V was shortened by 6 bases and J by 3 bases, with 12 bases between the two germline ends. Germline values: CDR1 DFQATT, CDR2 SNEGSKA (reference sequence). Here the CDR3 DNA reads TGCAGTGCAATTGACAGAGACTACGAGCAGTACTTC. Amino acid sequence: CSAIDRDYEQYF.

This clonotype was picked up many times. J is TRBJ2-5 and V is TRBV24-1; D remains unclear. CDR3 length: 14 residues. V dropped 3 bases and J dropped 1 base, with 8 bases sitting between them. CDR1 is KGHDR and CDR2 is SFDVKD in the germline V gene. CDR3 in DNA: TGTGCCACCAGTGATGCGGCTACCCAAGAGACCCAGTACTTC. It translates to CATSDAATQETQYF.

This clonotype was seen only a few times. This sequence joins TRBV4-3 and TRBJ1-4; D call uncertain. The CDR3 has 15 amino acids. CDR1 is LGHNA, CDR2 YSLEER, per germline. V was shortened by 0 bases and J by 8 bases, with 13 bases between the two germline ends. The CDR3 DNA sequence: TGCGCCAGCAGCCAAGATCGGGTTGGATCAGAAAAACTGTTTTTT. Its protein is CASSQDRVGSEKLFF.

There are a few counts of this clonotype. The chain joins TRBV5-1 to TRBJ2-1; D is tentatively TRBD1 or TRBD2 (5 bases each). The V end was cut by 2 bases, the J end by 4 bases, with 16 bases between. CDR1 is SGHRS, CDR2 YFSETQ, per germline. The CDR3 spans 16 residues. CDR3 sequence: CASSLLSQGAYNEQFF. In DNA form, the CDR3 reads TGCGCCAGCAGCTTACTCTCCCAGGGAGCTTACAATGAGCAGTTCTTC.

This clonotype occurred a few times. The rearrangement uses TRBV5-1 and TRBJ2-1; 12 nucleotides match TRBD2. There are 14 residues in the CDR3. V shed 4 bases, J shed 7 bases, and the junction held 3 bases outside the gene matches. The germline V gene encodes CDR1 SGHRS and CDR2 YFSETQ. The CDR3 protein is CASSPSGRGNEQFF. Written as DNA, the CDR3 is TGCGCCAGCAGCCCTAGCGGGAGGGGGAATGAGCAGTTCTTC. The full variable domain, in which reference TRBV5-1 and TRBJ2-1 provide the parts outside the CDR3, is KAGVTQTPRYLIKTRGQQVTLSCSPISGHRSVSWYQQTPGQGLQFLFEYFSETQRNKGNFPGRFSGRQFSNSRSEMNVSTLELGDSALYLCASSPSGRGNEQFFGPGTRLTVL.

This clonotype was seen a handful of times. V is TRBV24-1 and J is TRBJ2-1; D uncertain. Germline CDR1 KGHDR, CDR2 SFDVKD. CDR3 size: 15 residues. The V and J ends lost 1 base and 0 bases respectively, with 6 bases between them. The CDR3 DNA is TGTGCCACCAGTGATTTCCGTAGCTCCTACAATGAGCAGTTCTTC. Its translation is CATSDFRSSYNEQFF.

The V and J genes are TRBV4-2 and TRBJ2-1, with 10 bases lining up with TRBD2. The CDR3 is made up of 17 amino acids. Germline V lookup: CDR1 LGHNA, CDR2 YNFKEQ. Losses at the gene ends were 0 bases for V and 6 bases for J; bases not matched to a gene: 8. This chain's CDR3 is CASSQDPASGRGNEQFF. CDR3 nucleotide sequence: TGTGCCAGCAGCCAAGACCCGGCTAGCGGGAGAGGCAATGAGCAGTTCTTC.

This clonotype was counted many times. This chain joins TRBV4-1 and TRBJ2-7, with D perhaps TRBD1 (5 bases). The V end lost 1 base, the J end lost 3 bases, and 16 bases lay between the germline ends. Germline assignment: CDR1 MGHRA and CDR2 YSYEKL. This CDR3 region has 16 residues. The CDR3 coding sequence is TGCGCCAGCAGCCAAGGTCAGGGCAGGTTTTACTACGAGCAGTACTTC. This sequence encodes CASSQGQGRFYYEQYF.

The gene calls are TRBV7-2 and TRBJ2-1; D may be TRBD1 (5 bases). The germline gives CDR1 SGHTA, CDR2 FQGNSA. V was shortened by 1 base and J by 5 bases, with 9 bases between the two germline ends. CDR3 length: 14 residues. The CDR3 nucleotides are TGTGCCAGCAGCTTAGGAGCAGGGCACAATGAGCAGTTCTTC. This sequence encodes CASSLGAGHNEQFF.

This clonotype was picked up a small number of times. The CDR3 is CASSLHRNNSPLHF. CDR3 DNA: TGTGCCAGCAGCCTGCATCGGAATAATTCACCCCTCCACTTT. V gene TRBV4-2 combines with J gene TRBJ1-6, with unresolved D. Germline V gene sequence: CDR1 LGHNA, CDR2 YNFKEQ. The V and J ends lost 4 bases and 5 bases respectively, with 9 bases between them. This CDR3 is built from 14 residues.

This clonotype turned up a few times. The chain joins TRBV11-2 to TRBJ1-3; D not resolved. The CDR3 consists of 14 residues. The V gene lost 7 bases and the J gene lost 2 bases, with 12 bases spanning the gap. CDR1 SGHAT and CDR2 FQNNGV come from the germline V gene. The CDR3 protein is CASNHPGPGNTIYF. In DNA form, the CDR3 reads TGTGCCAGCAACCACCCCGGGCCTGGAAACACCATATATTTT.

The sample holds a few counts of this clonotype. V usage is TRBV7-9 and J usage is TRBJ2-2; 8 nucleotides line up with TRBD1. Trimming at V came to 5 bases and at J to 3 bases, leaving 8 bases not matched to a gene. The CDR3 covers 16 residues. Looked up from germline, CDR1 is SEHNR and CDR2 is FQNEAQ (reference sequence). DNA of the CDR3: TGTGCCAGCAGCCCACGGACAGGGCGCGACACCGGGGAGCTGTTTTTT. Translation: CASSPRTGRDTGELFF.

This chain joins TRBV6-2 or TRBV6-3 and TRBJ2-1; D gene unclear. CDR1 is MNHEY, CDR2 SVGEGT, per germline. The germline V and J ends were trimmed by 5 bases and 5 bases, with 16 bases remaining between them. The CDR3 contains 15 residues. CDR3 DNA: TGTGCCAGCAGTCGTCAGCGTTTCCTAGACAATGAGCAGTTCTTC. This gives the protein CASSRQRFLDNEQFF.

This clonotype was seen a few times. This chain's CDR3 is CASSLEAGWDEQYF. The CDR3 DNA follows: TGCGCCAGCAGCTTGGAGGCGGGCTGGGACGAGCAGTACTTC. The J gene is TRBJ2-7, the V gene TRBV5-1; the D gene is possibly TRBD2 (5 bases). Germline V gene lookup returns CDR1 SGHRS and CDR2 YFSETQ. V lost 0 bases and J 5 bases, leaving 12 bases between the germline ends. This CDR3 comprises 14 residues.

This clonotype was counted ten times or more. This chain joins TRBV5-8 and TRBJ2-7, with a weak D call TRBD2 (6 bases). Germline V gives CDR1 SGHTS, CDR2 YDEGEE. The CDR3 runs 14 residues. Trimming pared 4 bases from V and 1 base from J, leaving 12 bases between. CDR3 nucleotides: TGTGCCAGCAGCCCAGAGCGGGCTTCCTACGAGCAGTACTTC. It encodes CASSPERASYEQYF.

The V and J genes are TRBV10-3 and TRBJ1-3, with TRBD1 identical over 7 bases. Trimming at V came to 8 bases and at J to 1 base, leaving 5 bases not matched to a gene. Germline CDR1 and CDR2: ENHRY and SYGVKD. This CDR3 has 14 amino acids. The CDR3 DNA reads TGTGCCATCCGACAGGGTTTATCTGGAAACACCATATATTTT. This gives the protein CAIRQGLSGNTIYF.

This clonotype was counted ten times or more. The CDR3 spells CASSFSPGLAGGPATQYF. DNA of the CDR3: TGTGCCAGCAGCTTTTCCCCGGGACTAGCGGGAGGGCCGGCGACCCAGTACTTC. This chain uses TRBV11-2 with TRBJ2-5; TRBD2 matches at 16 bases. V was clipped by 3 bases and J by 7 bases; unmatched bases: 11. The CDR3 spans 18 residues. Germline assignment: CDR1 SGHAT and CDR2 FQNNGV.

This clonotype was observed many times. The genes are TRBV5-1 and TRBJ2-7; maybe TRBD2 (6 bases). The ends were cut back, 3 bases at V and 6 bases at J, with 16 bases in the middle. The CDR3 extends over 14 amino acids. Germline values: CDR1 SGHRS, CDR2 YFSETQ. CDR3 residues: CASSWGDQLPEQYF. DNA of the CDR3: TGCGCCAGCAGCTGGGGGGATCAACTCCCCGAGCAGTACTTC.